Described below is a single TCR beta chain sequence and its context. Its recognized antigen is unknown. No base quality information exists; no much larger clone differs at one position. This sample was taken from a study of cytomegalovirus exposure and HLA in healthy donors listed by TCRdb under 2017. For context, the study as a whole: An earlier analysis of approximately 640 of the donors reported 250 to 350 Gb of sequence data and more than 90 million unique TCR beta sequences from around 200 million T cells. To predict cytomegalovirus infection status, the study brought together high-throughput TCR immunosequencing, statistical association of individual TCRs with disease status, and machine learning. Rather than using new phenotypic data, the later analysis identified candidate immune exposures from TCR beta sequences and from how often those sequences occurred across donors. Along with the approximately 600-subject first cohort, a separate validation cohort of 120 different subjects was used. An earlier analysis of 587 of the donors used high-throughput TCR beta sequencing to judge whether each TCR beta V gene segment behaved as functional or pseudogenic. Across approximately 400 genotyped donors of the cohort, an average of about 240,000 unique TCR beta nucleotide sequences per donor were sequenced, and around 19% of those sequences were non-productive. The T cell repertoires of around 670 subjects were profiled by immunosequencing and related to cytomegalovirus serostatus. All discovery cohort repertoires had been generated on a single sequencing platform. The genetic ancestry cluster associated with self-reported Caucasian donors included about 84% of the roughly 400 genotyped donors. A later analysis re-analyzed previously published TCR beta repertoires from approximately 700 donors and added high-resolution HLA genotyping to study TCR occurrence patterns. An early release that covered about 600 HLA-typed donors contained around 300 gigabases of sequencing data and 75 million to 100 million unique TCR sequences. Typing coverage varied by locus: about 620-640 donors for A, B, C, DRB1 and DQB1; under 550 for DQA1; about 570 for DPA1; approximately 470 for DPB1. HLA typing included class I and class II loci at four-digit resolution. Genome-wide SNP genotypes for about 60% of the 666 donors were used in a later genetic analysis, which treated that subset as a discovery cohort. Five DR-DQ haplotypes were handled as single units for association and clustering, since linkage in the cohort was strong. Donor age, sex, ethnicity and CMV serostatus were collected together with the repertoire data. The study aimed to test whether cataloging public T cell receptors could reveal signatures of past pathogen exposure. What the study reported, not specific to this receptor: The classifier was reported to diagnose cytomegalovirus status with high specificity and sensitivity in both the original and validation cohorts. The only immune exposure information available for the cohort was CMV serostatus. A later genetic analysis associated a missense DCLRE1C variant with V-gene and J-gene trimming of TCR beta chains, and an independent cohort replicated the association. Roughly uniform sequencing depth across donors was assumed in presence/absence analyses, although this assumption may not hold. HLA typing was unavailable for some donors at each locus, so association tests used only the typed subset. A further reported finding was that TCR beta sequences accurately predicted the HLA-A and HLA-B alleles for most subjects in the first cohort. The cohort was sequenced for TCR beta chains only, and without alpha or paired-chain data the features that could be detected were limited. Linkage disequilibrium might explain the correlated functional status among segregating V segments, but an unknown experimental factor could not be ruled out. In a later analysis, most CMV-associated TCR beta chains were found to appear HLA-restricted, with HLA associations seemingly driven largely by CMV exposure. In vitro tests confirmed that a few of the cytomegalovirus-associated TCR beta chains recognize cytomegalovirus antigens. An earlier analysis of 587 of the donors showed that most TCR beta V segments appeared in productive rearrangements either about 87% or about 30% of the time, which broadly matched IMGT annotations. Assigning TCR associations to individual alleles was difficult when HLA alleles, especially DR and DQ, strongly co-occurred. Some 16 rarely observed V segments, including chromosome 9 orphons, were excluded from the earlier analysis of 550 to 700 of the donors because counts were too low. Specific HLA alleles were associated with over 15,000 TCR beta sequences at a false discovery rate of 0.05 in a later analysis. According to a later genetic analysis, donors in an Asian-associated ancestry cluster had fewer N-insertions in productive TCRs than the approximately 700-donor mean. A total of fewer than 200 TCR beta chains were listed by the study as associated with cytomegalovirus. Some IMGT-functional V segments, including TRBV6-2 and TRBV6-3, could not be distinguished by the 87-base-pair reads and were therefore excluded. The authors suggested that the approach could potentially be extended to other disease states and immunological phenotypes. According to a later analysis, TCR association rates differed among HLA loci, with DRB1 alleles showing the most associated TCRs and HLA-C alleles showing the fewest. Most TCR sequences were seen in very few donors, while some public TCRs were found in many individuals. A cluster of highly shared sequence variants was judged likely to be a technical artifact of the sequencing pipeline. Several of the top co-occurrence clusters appeared to be linked to parvovirus B19, influenza, CMV and Epstein-Barr virus, according to a later analysis. A later analysis found that HLA-associated TCR beta chains were more clonally expanded and had lower generation probabilities than equally common non-associated chains.

The cohort comprised some 700 healthy bone marrow donors. At the time of sampling, all cohort members were nominally healthy, though unrecorded immune exposures were likely present. The donor tested CMV seropositive and was one of the 289 seropositive cohort members. Each donor provided a peripheral blood sample, and peripheral blood mononuclear cells were used for TCR beta sequencing. The Qiagen DNeasy Blood Extraction Kit was used to extract genomic DNA from the blood cell samples. Via the germline V gene (reference sequence), CDR1 is MNHEY and CDR2 SMNVEV. Including cysteine and phenylalanine, the CDR3 has 14 amino acids. The retained sequence is limited to the CDR3, 42 bases, with the frame set at the first base. V trim: 7 bases; J trim: 5 bases; unmatched bases: 2. The library was prepared using the immunoSEQ multiplex PCR assay. A mixture of 60 forward primers for TCR Vbeta segments and 13 reverse primers for TCR Jbeta segments was used in the multiplex PCR. A multiplex PCR assay on genomic DNA amplified the CDR3 region of rearranged TCR beta genes. The amplified TCR beta libraries were sequenced on the Illumina HiSeq System as 87-base-pair reads. In the paper's pipeline: Across the 500 to 700 repertoires, a later analysis counted 80 million or so unique TCR beta chains, 9.5 million to 12 million of which were shared by at least two donors. Raw reads were error-corrected and collapsed into unique sequences with a nearest-neighbor algorithm that merged closely related sequences to remove PCR and sequencing errors. CDR3 sequences were aligned to IMGT reference sequences to assign V, D and J gene segments. Each retained sequence needed at least a six-nucleotide match to both a V gene segment and a J gene segment. Rearrangements were called productive when the CDR3 lacked stop codons and stayed in frame with V and J; all others were non-productive. CDR3 was defined by IMGT convention, running from the second conserved V-encoded cysteine to the conserved J-encoded phenylalanine. In an earlier analysis of more than 550 of the donors, sequences lacking an unambiguous match to a single V gene segment were excluded. An earlier analysis of 587 of the donors classified V segments as functional when productive rearrangements were above 56.7% and as segregating when the standard deviation between donors was above 5%. To diagnose cytomegalovirus status from the catalog of TCR beta chain sequences, a statistical classification framework was built. V and J gene assignment, in a later analysis, came from comparing TCR nucleotide sequences with IMGT/GENE-DB human TR gene sequences. The TCRdist pipeline was used in a later analysis to assign CDR3 sequences and most-parsimonious VDJ recombination scenarios. In a later analysis, every TCR beta chain was defined by the combination of its CDR3 amino acid sequence and its V-gene family, and reads without a unique V-gene family were dropped. In a later analysis, 500 to 650 highly shared, low-generation-probability nucleotide sequences were removed to address suspected cross-contamination and a sequencing artifact. For each public chain, a later analysis derived a clonal expansion index from normalized ranks of inferred template counts within each repertoire. In a later analysis, generation probabilities were computed using a VDJ recombination model fitted to out-of-frame rearrangements, and the results were checked against IGoR. In a later analysis, TCR-TCR, TCR-HLA and TCR-CMV co-occurrence was scored with hypergeometric tests, and a repertoire-size bias correction was applied to TCR pairs. False discovery rates were estimated in a later analysis by permuting HLA or CMV assignments 20 times. In a later analysis, co-occurring TCRs were grouped with DBSCAN, and TCRdist sequence similarity was added when clustering was performed within HLA-allele-positive subsets. Co-occurrence clustering excluded repertoires with fewer than 30,000 or more than 120,000 public chains, plus five with anomalous nucleotide sharing. Held by TCRdb, this immuneACCESS table contains in-frame sequences only and omits some clones. Under half of the omission traces to an unresolved V gene where checked; the cause of the rest is unknown. D and trimming come from the DNA, and the V and J calls and clone size come from that table. Across this sample there are 100,000 to 150,000 clones, with around 73% seen only once. The top ten clonotypes cover roughly a tenth of the sample.

Sequencing used PBMCs. The sequence was collected from a man younger than 45 in good health and CMV-seropositive. The sequence links TRBV27 to TRBJ2-1, with 13 bases in between that match TRBD2. The DNA sequence is TGTGCCAGCACCGGGACTAGCGGGAACAATGAGCAGTTCTTC. Its protein is CASTGTSGNNEQFF.